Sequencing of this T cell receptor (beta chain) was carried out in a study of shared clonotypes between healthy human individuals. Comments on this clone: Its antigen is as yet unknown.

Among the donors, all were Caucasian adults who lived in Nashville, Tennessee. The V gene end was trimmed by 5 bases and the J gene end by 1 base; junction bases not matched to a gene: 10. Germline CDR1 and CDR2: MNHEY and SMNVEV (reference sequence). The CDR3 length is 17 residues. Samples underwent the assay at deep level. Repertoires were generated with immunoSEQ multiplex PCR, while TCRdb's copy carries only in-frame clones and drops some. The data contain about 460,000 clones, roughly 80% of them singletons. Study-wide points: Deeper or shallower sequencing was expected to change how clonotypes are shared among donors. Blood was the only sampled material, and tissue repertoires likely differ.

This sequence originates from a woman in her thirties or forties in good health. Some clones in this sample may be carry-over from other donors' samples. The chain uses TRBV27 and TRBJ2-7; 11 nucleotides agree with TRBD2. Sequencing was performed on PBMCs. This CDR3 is CASSPSPTSGSSYEQYF. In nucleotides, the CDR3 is TGTGCCAGCAGTCCATCCCCAACTAGCGGGAGTTCCTACGAGCAGTACTTC.